The clone carrying this T cell receptor (beta chain) showed up just a few times. The data are from a study of blood T cell repertoires in COVID-19. Study-level information: Acute-phase and convalescent COVID-19 samples originated in the United States, Italy and Spain. In each case, the material was cDNA or gDNA derived from T cells, B-cell-depleted T cells, or PBMCs.

Germline V gene sequence: CDR1 LGHNA, CDR2 YNFKEQ. The V end was cut by 2 bases, the J end by 3 bases, with 13 bases between. This CDR3 comprises 16 residues. Enrollment of patients from Seattle took place during active infection, with longitudinal follow-up. Under the authors' procedure: Reference gene primer amplification yielded estimated nucleated cell counts. Clones were read by immunoSEQ multiplex PCR, and TCRdb kept only the in-frame ones, dropping some. V and J calls and clone size are copied from that table; D and trimming were computed from the DNA. The sample records about 130,000 clones, around 79% being singletons.

The sample taken for sequencing was peripheral blood. The V call is TRBV4-2, the J call TRBJ1-4; D is undetermined. This clonotype originated in a woman in her sixties or seventies with COVID-19, enrolled during active disease. CDR3 loop: CASSQLSGNPNEKLFF. The DNA for the CDR3 is TGTGCCAGCAGCCAATTATCCGGGAACCCTAATGAAAAACTGTTTTTT.